The subject of this entry is one T cell receptor (beta chain). Under the authors' procedure: From reference gene primer amplification, estimates of nucleated cell counts were derived. Repertoires were generated with immunoSEQ multiplex PCR, while TCRdb's copy carries only in-frame clones and drops some. V, J and clone size derive from that table, while D and trimming were established from the DNA sequence. The repertoire holds 100,000 or so clones, with around four fifths as singletons. The CDR3 loop spans 15 amino acids. Germline values: CDR1 LGHDT, CDR2 YNNKEL (reference sequence). Between the trimmed V and J ends, which lost 1 base and 1 base, there was a span of 10 bases. This sample is drawn from a study of blood T cell repertoires in COVID-19. Overall study: The samples span acute and convalescent COVID-19 from the United States, Italy and Spain. PBMCs, B-cell-depleted T cells, or T cells were the source of the cDNA or gDNA that made up the material.

The chain employs TRBV3-1 (or the pseudogene TRBV3-2) and TRBJ1-2; maybe TRBD1 (6 bases). Sample: peripheral blood. This sequence was found in a woman in her 70s with acute or convalescent COVID-19. CDR3 sequence: CASSQGQAHNYGYTF. CDR3 coding DNA: TGTGCCAGCAGCCAAGGACAGGCCCATAACTATGGCTACACCTTC.